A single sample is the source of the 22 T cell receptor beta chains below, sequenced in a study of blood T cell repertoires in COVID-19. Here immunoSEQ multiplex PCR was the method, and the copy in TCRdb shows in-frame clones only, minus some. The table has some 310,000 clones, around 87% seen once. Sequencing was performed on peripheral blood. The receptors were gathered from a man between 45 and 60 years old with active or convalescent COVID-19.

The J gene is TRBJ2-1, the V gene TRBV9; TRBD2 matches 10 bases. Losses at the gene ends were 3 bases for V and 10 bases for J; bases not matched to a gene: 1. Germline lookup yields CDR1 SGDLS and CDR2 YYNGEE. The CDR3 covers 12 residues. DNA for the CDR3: TGTGCCAGCAGCGGGACTAGCGGAGAGCAGTTCTTC. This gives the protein CASSGTSGEQFF.

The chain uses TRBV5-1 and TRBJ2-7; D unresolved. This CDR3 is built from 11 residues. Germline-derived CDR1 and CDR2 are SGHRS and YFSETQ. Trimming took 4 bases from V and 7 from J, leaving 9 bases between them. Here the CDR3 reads CASSHEREQYF. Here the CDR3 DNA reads TGCGCCAGCAGCCATGAGAGGGAGCAGTACTTC. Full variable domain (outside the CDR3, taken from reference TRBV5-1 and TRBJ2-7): KAGVTQTPRYLIKTRGQQVTLSCSPISGHRSVSWYQQTPGQGLQFLFEYFSETQRNKGNFPGRFSGRQFSNSRSEMNVSTLELGDSALYLCASSHEREQYFGPGTRLTVT.

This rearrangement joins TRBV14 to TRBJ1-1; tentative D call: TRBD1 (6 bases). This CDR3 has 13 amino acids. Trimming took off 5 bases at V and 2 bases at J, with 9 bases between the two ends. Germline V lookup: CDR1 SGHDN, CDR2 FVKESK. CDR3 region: CASSTQGNTEAFF. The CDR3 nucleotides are TGTGCCAGCAGCACACAGGGTAACACTGAAGCTTTCTTT.

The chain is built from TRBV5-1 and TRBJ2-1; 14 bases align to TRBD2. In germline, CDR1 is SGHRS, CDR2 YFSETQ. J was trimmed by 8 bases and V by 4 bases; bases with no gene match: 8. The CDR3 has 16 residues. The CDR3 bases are TGCGCCAGCAGCCCGAGTGGACTAGCGGGAGGTTATGAGCAGTTCTTC. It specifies CASSPSGLAGGYEQFF.

This chain's CDR3 is CASSGGGGYTF. The DNA for the CDR3 is TGTGCCAGCAGTGGTGGAGGCGGCTACACCTTC. The V and J genes are TRBV6-4 and TRBJ1-2, with no clear D. CDR1 MRHNA and CDR2 SNTAGT come from the germline V gene. V lost 4 bases and J 8 bases, leaving 8 bases between the germline ends. The CDR3 consists of 11 residues.

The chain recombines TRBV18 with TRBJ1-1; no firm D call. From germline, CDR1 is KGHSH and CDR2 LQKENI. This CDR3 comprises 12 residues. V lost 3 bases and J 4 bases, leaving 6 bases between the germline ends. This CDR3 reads CASSPASTEAFF. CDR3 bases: TGTGCCAGCTCACCGGCCAGCACTGAAGCTTTCTTT.

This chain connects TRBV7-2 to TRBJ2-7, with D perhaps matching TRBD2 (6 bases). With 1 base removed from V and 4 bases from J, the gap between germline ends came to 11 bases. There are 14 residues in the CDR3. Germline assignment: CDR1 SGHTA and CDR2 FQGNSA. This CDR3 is CASSLGRRGYEQYF. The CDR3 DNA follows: TGTGCCAGCAGCTTAGGTCGGCGGGGTTACGAGCAGTACTTC.

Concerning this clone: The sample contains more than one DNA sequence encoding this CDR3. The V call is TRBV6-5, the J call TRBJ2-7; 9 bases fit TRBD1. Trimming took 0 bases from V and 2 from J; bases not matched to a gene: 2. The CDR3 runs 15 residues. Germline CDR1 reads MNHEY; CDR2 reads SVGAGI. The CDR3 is CASSYSGTGPYEQYF. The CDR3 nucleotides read TGTGCCAGCAGTTACTCCGGGACAGGGCCCTACGAGCAGTACTTC.

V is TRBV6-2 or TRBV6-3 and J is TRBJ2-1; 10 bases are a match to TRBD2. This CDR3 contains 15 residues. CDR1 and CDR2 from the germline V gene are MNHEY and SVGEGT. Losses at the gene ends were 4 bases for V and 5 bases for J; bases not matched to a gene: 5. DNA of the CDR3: TGTGCCAGCAGTTTAGCGGGAGGAACGGACAATGAGCAGTTCTTC. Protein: CASSLAGGTDNEQFF.

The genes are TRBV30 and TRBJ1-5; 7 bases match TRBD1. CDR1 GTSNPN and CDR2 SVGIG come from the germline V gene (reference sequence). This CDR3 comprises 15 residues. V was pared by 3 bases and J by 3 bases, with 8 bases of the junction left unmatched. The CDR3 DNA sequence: TGTGCCTGGAGGCCGACAGGGCAGCTCAATCAGCCCCAGCATTTT. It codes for CAWRPTGQLNQPQHF. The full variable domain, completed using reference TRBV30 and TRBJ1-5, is SQTIHQWPATLVQPVGSPLSLECTVEGTSNPNLYWYRQAAGRGLQLLFYSVGIGQISSEVPQNLSASRPQDRQFILSSKKLLLSDSGFYLCAWRPTGQLNQPQHFGDGTRLSIL.

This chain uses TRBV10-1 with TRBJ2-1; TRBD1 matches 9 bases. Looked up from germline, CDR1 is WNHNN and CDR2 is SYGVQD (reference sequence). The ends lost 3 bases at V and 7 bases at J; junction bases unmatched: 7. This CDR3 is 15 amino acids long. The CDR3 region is CASSEETGGRNEQFF. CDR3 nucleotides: TGCGCCAGCAGTGAAGAGACAGGGGGACGGAATGAGCAGTTCTTC.

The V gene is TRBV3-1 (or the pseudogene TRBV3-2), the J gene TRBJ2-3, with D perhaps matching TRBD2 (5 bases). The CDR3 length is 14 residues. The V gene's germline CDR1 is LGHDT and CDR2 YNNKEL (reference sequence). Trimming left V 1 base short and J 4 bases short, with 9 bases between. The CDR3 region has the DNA TGTGCCAGCAGCCAAGCGGCGGAGGCAGATACGCAGTATTTT. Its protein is CASSQAAEADTQYF.

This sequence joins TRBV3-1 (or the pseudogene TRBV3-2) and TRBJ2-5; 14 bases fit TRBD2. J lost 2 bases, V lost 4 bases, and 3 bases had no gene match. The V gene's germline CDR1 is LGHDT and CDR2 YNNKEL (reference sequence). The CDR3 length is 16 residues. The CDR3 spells CASSPGLAGEQETQYF. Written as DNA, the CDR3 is TGTGCCAGCAGCCCGGGACTAGCGGGGGAGCAAGAGACCCAGTACTTC.

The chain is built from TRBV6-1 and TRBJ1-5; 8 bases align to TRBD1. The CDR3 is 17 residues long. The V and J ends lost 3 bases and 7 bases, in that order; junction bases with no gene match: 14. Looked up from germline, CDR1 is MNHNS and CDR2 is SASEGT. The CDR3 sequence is CASSDPGGFYARQPQHF. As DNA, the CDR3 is TGTGCCAGCAGTGACCCAGGGGGCTTTTATGCCCGCCAGCCCCAGCATTTT.

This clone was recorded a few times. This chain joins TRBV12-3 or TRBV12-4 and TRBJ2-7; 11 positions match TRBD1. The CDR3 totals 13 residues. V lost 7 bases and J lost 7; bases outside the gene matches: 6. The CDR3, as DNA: TGTGCCAGCACCCCGGACAGGGGGCGGGAGCAGTACTTC. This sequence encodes CASTPDRGREQYF.

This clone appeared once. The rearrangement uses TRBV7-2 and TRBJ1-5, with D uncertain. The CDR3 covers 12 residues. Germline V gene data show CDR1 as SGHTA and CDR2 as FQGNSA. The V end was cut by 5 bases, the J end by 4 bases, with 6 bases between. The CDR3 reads CASSRRNQPQHF. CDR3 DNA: TGTGCCAGCAGCCGCCGGAATCAGCCCCAGCATTTT.

In DNA form, the CDR3 reads TGTGCCAGCAGTCCCCAGGGTGATGAAAAACTGTTTTTT. Protein product: CASSPQGDEKLFF. This chain connects TRBV27 to TRBJ1-4; weak D call: TRBD1 (5 bases). There are 13 residues in the CDR3. Looked up from germline, CDR1 is MNHEY and CDR2 is SMNVEV (reference sequence). The V gene lost 5 bases and the J gene lost 6 bases, with 10 bases spanning the gap.

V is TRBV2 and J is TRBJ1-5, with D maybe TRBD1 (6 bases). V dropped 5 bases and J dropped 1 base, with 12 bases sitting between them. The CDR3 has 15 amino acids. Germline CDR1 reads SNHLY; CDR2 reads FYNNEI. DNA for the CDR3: TGTGCCAGCAGTAGGAGGGGGGGGAGCAATCAGCCCCAGCATTTT. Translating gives CASSRRGGSNQPQHF. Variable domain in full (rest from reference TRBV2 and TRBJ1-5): EPEVTQTPSHQVTQMGQEVILRCVPISNHLYFYWYRQILGQKVEFLVSFYNNEISEKSEIFDDQFSVERPDGSNFTLKIRSTKLEDSAMYFCASSRRGGSNQPQHFGDGTRLSIL.

CDR3 loop: CASTRRGGANVLTF. The CDR3 DNA sequence: TGTGCCAGCACCCGCCGGGGTGGGGCCAACGTCCTGACTTTC. V gene TRBV2 combines with J gene TRBJ2-6; maybe TRBD2 (5 bases). The CDR3 consists of 14 residues. V was shortened by 7 bases and J by 3 bases, with 10 bases between the two germline ends. The V gene's germline CDR1 is SNHLY and CDR2 FYNNEI.

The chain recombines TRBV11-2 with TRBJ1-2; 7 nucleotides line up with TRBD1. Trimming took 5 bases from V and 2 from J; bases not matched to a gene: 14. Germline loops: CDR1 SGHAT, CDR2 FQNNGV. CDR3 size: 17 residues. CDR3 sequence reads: CASSLNPRTGGNYGYTF. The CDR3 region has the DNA TGTGCCAGCAGCCTCAACCCCAGGACAGGCGGAAACTATGGCTACACCTTC. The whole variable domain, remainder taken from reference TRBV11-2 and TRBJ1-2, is EAGVAQSPRYKIIEKRQSVAFWCNPISGHATLYWYQQILGQGPKLLIQFQNNGVVDDSQLPKDRFSAERLKGVDSTLKIQPAKLEDSAVYLCASSLNPRTGGNYGYTFGSGTRLTVV.

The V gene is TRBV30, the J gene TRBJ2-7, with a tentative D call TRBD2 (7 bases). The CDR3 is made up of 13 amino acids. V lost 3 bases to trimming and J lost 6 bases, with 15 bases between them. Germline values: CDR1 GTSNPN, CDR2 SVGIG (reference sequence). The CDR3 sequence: CAWRGAGGREQYF. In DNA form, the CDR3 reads TGTGCCTGGAGGGGGGCCGGGGGGCGCGAGCAGTACTTC.

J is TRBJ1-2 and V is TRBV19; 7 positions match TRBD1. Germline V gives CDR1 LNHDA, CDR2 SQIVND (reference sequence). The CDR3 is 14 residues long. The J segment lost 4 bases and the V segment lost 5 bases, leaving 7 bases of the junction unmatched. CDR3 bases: TGTGCCAGTAGTTTCCCGGACAGGAGCTATGGCTACACCTTC. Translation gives CASSFPDRSYGYTF.